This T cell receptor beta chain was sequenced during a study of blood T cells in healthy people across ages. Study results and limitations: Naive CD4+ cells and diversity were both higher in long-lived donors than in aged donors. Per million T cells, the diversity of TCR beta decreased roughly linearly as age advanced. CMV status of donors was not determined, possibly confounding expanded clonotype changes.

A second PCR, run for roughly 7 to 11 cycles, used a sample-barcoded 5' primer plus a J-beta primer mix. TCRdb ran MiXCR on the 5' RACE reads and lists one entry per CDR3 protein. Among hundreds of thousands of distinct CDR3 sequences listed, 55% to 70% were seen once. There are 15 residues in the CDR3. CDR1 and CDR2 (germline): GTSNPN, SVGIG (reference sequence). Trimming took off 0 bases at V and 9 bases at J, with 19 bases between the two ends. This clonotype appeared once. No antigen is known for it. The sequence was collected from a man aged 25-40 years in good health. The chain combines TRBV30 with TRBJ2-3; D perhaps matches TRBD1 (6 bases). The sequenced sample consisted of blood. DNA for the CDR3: TGTGCCTGGAGTGTAGCCCTCCGACAGGTTGGCACGCAGTATTTT. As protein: CAWSVALRQVGTQYF. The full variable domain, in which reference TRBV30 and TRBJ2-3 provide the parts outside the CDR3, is SQTIHQWPATLVQPVGSPLSLECTVEGTSNPNLYWYRQAAGRGLQLLFYSVGIGQISSEVPQNLSASRPQDRQFILSSKKLLLSDSGFYLCAWSVALRQVGTQYFGPGTRLTVL.